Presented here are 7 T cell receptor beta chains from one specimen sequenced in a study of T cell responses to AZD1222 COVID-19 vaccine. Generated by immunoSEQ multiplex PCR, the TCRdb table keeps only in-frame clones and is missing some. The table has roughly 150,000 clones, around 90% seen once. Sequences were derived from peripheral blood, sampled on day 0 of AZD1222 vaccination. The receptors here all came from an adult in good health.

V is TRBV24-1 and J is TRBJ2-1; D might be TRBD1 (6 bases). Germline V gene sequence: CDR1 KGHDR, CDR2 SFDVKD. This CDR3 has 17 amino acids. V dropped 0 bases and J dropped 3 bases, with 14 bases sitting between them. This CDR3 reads CATSDLGRDTLYNEQFF. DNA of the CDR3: TGTGCCACCAGTGATTTGGGCCGGGACACCCTCTACAATGAGCAGTTCTTC.

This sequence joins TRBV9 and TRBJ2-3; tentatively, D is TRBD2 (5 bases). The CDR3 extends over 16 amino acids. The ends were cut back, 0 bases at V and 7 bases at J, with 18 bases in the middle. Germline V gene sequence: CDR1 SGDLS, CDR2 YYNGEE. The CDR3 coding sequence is TGTGCCAGCAGCGTAGAGGGAGCTCCCCCCTCGCATACGCAGTATTTT. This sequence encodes CASSVEGAPPSHTQYF.

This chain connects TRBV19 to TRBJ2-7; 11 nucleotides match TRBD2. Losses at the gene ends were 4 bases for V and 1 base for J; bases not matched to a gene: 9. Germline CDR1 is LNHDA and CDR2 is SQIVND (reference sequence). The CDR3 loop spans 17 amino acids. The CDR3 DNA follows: TGTGCCAGTAGTACCCTCCATAGCGGGAGGGGATCCTACGAGCAGTACTTC. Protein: CASSTLHSGRGSYEQYF.

In DNA form, the CDR3 reads TGTGCCACCAGTGATGGCTATGGGAGTTTAGGGGAGCAGTTCTTC. Protein sequence: CATSDGYGSLGEQFF. This sequence joins TRBV24-1 and TRBJ2-1; D is perhaps TRBD2 (5 bases). The ends were cut back, 3 bases at V and 10 bases at J, with 18 bases in the middle. Germline V gives CDR1 KGHDR, CDR2 SFDVKD. The CDR3 is made up of 15 amino acids.

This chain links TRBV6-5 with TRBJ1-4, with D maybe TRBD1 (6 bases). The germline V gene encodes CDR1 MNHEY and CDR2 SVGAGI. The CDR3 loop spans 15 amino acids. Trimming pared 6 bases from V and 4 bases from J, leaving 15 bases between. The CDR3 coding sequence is TGTGCCAGCAGACCCGGGGGGCTTCGTAATGAAAAACTGTTTTTT. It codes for CASRPGGLRNEKLFF.

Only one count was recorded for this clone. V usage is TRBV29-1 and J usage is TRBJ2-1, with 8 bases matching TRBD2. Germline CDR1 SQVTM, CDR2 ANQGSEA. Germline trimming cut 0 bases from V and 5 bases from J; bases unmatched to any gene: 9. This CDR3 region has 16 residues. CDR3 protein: CSVEDLGPGGHNEQFF. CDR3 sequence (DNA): TGCAGCGTTGAAGATCTCGGACCGGGGGGGCACAATGAGCAGTTCTTC.

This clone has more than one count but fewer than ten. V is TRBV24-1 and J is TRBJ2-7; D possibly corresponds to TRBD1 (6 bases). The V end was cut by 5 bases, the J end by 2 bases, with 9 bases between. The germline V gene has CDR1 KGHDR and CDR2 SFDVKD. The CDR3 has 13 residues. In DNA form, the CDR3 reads TGTGCCACCAGTGCGACAGGCACCTACGAGCAGTACTTC. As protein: CATSATGTYEQYF.